This T cell receptor beta chain was retrieved from a study of spatial heterogeneity in lung cancer. The CDR3 loop spans 14 amino acids. The V gene end was trimmed by 3 bases and the J gene end by 4 bases; junction bases not matched to a gene: 4. Germline V gene data show CDR1 as MDHEN and CDR2 as SYDVKM. Unique molecular identifiers, one per molecule, were present on every TCR cDNA molecule. MiXCR was run by TCRdb on the 5' RACE reads, yielding one entry per CDR3 protein. The profile shows 60,000 to 65,000 distinct CDR3 sequences, 7.5% to 8.5% of them singletons. This clonotype was observed a handful of times. Antigen: not known. The study, taken as a whole, reports: Resection blood, more than follow-up blood, showed ubiquitous expanded tumor TCRs.

Specified time point: sample taken at primary tumor resection. From tumor, nontumor lung or frozen PBMC, whole RNA was taken unsorted for sequencing. The specimen comprised PBMCs, sampled at surgery. The TCR originated in a female donor with early-stage non-small cell lung cancer. The chain is built from TRBV28 and TRBJ2-5; 8 bases fit TRBD2. The CDR3, as DNA: TGTGCCAGCAGTTTGGCGGGGGGAGTAGAGACCCAGTACTTC. Amino acid sequence: CASSLAGGVETQYF.